This T cell receptor (beta chain) was recorded in a study of beta chain features in type 1 diabetes. Germline assignment: CDR1 MDHEN and CDR2 SYDVKM. V lost 6 bases and J lost 6; bases outside the gene matches: 13. CDR3 size: 15 residues. Study conclusions and caveats: TCRB CDR3 length was moderately but significantly reduced in all four CD4+ subsets of Type 1 diabetes patients. Still unanswered here is whether HLA type influences TCRB rearrangement.

There are a few counts of this clone. Its antigen is currently unknown. What was sequenced were expressed TCRB transcripts, since all of the isolated RNA had been reverse transcribed. The repertoire was sequenced with immunoSEQ multiplex PCR; TCRdb's copy has only in-frame clones and lacks some. The repertoire holds roughly 290,000 clones, under 8.5% seen once, with more than 1% in the top ten. Sequenced sample: central memory CD4+ T cells from blood. The chain combines TRBV28 with TRBJ2-7; 8 bases map to TRBD2. The receptor was isolated from a woman younger than 35 in good health. The CDR3 sequence is CASSPVGLGLGEQYV. The CDR3 region has the DNA TGTGCCAGCAGCCCCGTGGGGTTGGGACTAGGCGAGCAGTACGTC.